This T cell receptor beta chain is drawn from a study of T cells in Graves' hyperthyroidism and ophthalmopathy. Study outcomes and limitations: A median 6.5 months before onset, the model predicted ophthalmopathy.

RNA transcripts served as the template for amplifying TCR beta CDR3 regions. HTBI primers were the set used in a first-round RT-PCR of the TCR CDR3. One entry per CDR3 protein, called by TCRdb with MiXCR from the multiplex PCR reads. The table has hundreds of thousands of distinct CDR3 sequences, around 13% seen once. Uncontrolled infection, other autoimmune disease, pregnancy or lactation led to exclusion. The PBMCs were sourced from fresh peripheral blood (more than 8.5 ml). The sample holds one count of this clonotype. The target antigen is unknown. Trimming pared 3 bases from V and 5 bases from J, leaving 8 bases between. The length of the CDR3 is 13 residues. CDR1 and CDR2 (germline): LNHDA, SQIVND (reference sequence).

This clonotype was sampled from a woman aged 50 to 65 with Graves' ophthalmopathy. The J gene is TRBJ2-1, the V gene TRBV19; D gene ambiguous. Source material: blood. CDR3 protein: CASSIRLNNEQFF. In DNA, the CDR3 is TGTGCCAGTAGTATCCGACTGAACAATGAGCAGTTCTTC.